What follows are 21 T cell receptor beta chains derived from one specimen sequenced in a study of T-cell reconstitution after alpha-beta-depleted transplantation in children. Molecular barcoding with unique molecular identifiers was used for the TCRbeta library. TCRdb reprocessed the PCR reads via MiXCR and lists one record per CDR3 protein. The top ten hold 12% to 15% of the sample, which has 500,000 to 650,000 distinct CDR3 sequences, over 10% seen once. Sequenced material: PBMCs, mostly from graft donor cells, taken 180 days after TCRalphabeta/CD19-depleted stem cell transplant. The receptor set was obtained from a female patient aged 2-9 years who had a stem cell transplant for aplastic anemia, so the T cells may come from the graft donor.

The gene calls are TRBV28 and TRBJ1-3; the D is unclear. Germline V CDR1 and CDR2: MDHEN, SYDVKM. The V gene lost 4 bases and the J gene lost 0 bases, with 10 bases spanning the gap. This CDR3 has 15 residues. The CDR3 sequence is CASSYPTSSGNTIYF. For the CDR3, the DNA is TGTGCCAGCAGTTACCCGACTAGCTCTGGAAACACCATATATTTT. The variable domain in full, with the rest retrieved from reference TRBV28 and TRBJ1-3, is DVKVTQSSRYLVKRTGEKVFLECVQDMDHENMFWYRQDPGLGLRLIYFSYDVKMKEKGDIPEGYSVSREKKERFSLILESASTNQTSMYLCASSYPTSSGNTIYFGEGSWLTVV.

This clonotype was observed at least ten times. CDR3 residues: CSARMSVAAGVTDTQYF. The CDR3 nucleotides read TGCAGTGCTAGGATGTCGGTCGCGGCGGGAGTCACAGATACGCAGTATTTT. This chain uses TRBV20-1 with TRBJ2-3; 7 bases match TRBD2. The germline gives CDR1 DFQATT, CDR2 SNEGSKA (reference sequence). This CDR3 spans 17 amino acids. Losses at the gene ends were 3 bases for V and 2 bases for J; bases not matched to a gene: 14.

This chain uses TRBV12-3 or TRBV12-4 with TRBJ1-2, with D maybe TRBD1 (5 bases). CDR3 size: 13 residues. V shed 5 bases and J shed 8 bases, with 15 bases lying between them. DNA for the CDR3: TGTGCCAGCAGTCCGCGGAGGGGATGGGGCTACACCTTC. Translating gives CASSPRRGWGYTF.

The rearrangement joins TRBV7-8 to TRBJ1-5, with a possible D match to TRBD1 (6 bases). The CDR3 totals 13 residues. Trimming left V 5 bases short and J 3 bases short, with 8 bases between. Germline V lookup: CDR1 SGHVS, CDR2 FQNEAQ. This CDR3 reads CASSRQDNQPQHF. The CDR3 nucleotides read TGTGCCAGCAGCCGACAGGACAATCAGCCCCAGCATTTT. The variable domain in full, completed from reference TRBV7-8 and TRBJ1-5, reads GAGVSQSPRYKVAKRGQDVALRCDPISGHVSLFWYQQALGQGPEFLTYFQNEAQLDKSGLPSDRFFAERPEGSVSTLKIQRTQQEDSAVYLCASSRQDNQPQHFGDGTRLSIL.

The chain employs TRBV30 and TRBJ2-7, with a possible D match to TRBD2 (5 bases). Germline V CDR1 and CDR2: GTSNPN, SVGIG (reference sequence). CDR3 size: 12 residues. V lost 7 bases, J lost 2 bases, and 12 bases lay in between. CDR3 sequence (DNA): TGTGCCTCTATGGACTTTCCCTACGAGCAGTACTTC. Its protein is CASMDFPYEQYF.

This clonotype was found a few times. This chain uses TRBV9 with TRBJ2-2; 7 bases line up with TRBD2. Trimming cost V 0 bases and J 12 bases; bases outside gene matches: 8. CDR1 is SGDLS and CDR2 is YYNGEE in the germline V gene. The CDR3 runs to 14 residues. CDR3 protein: CASSVVGQRDKLFF. As DNA, the CDR3 is TGTGCCAGCAGCGTAGTTGGCCAGCGGGATAAGCTGTTTTTT. Filled out from reference TRBV9 and TRBJ2-2, the complete variable domain reads DSGVTQTPKHLITATGQRVTLRCSPRSGDLSVYWYQQSLDQGLQFLIQYYNGEERAKGNILERFSAQQFPDLHSELNLSSLELGDSALYFCASSVVGQRDKLFFGEGSRLTVL.

This clonotype has just a few counts. V gene TRBV11-1 combines with J gene TRBJ1-1; 10 bases fit TRBD1. The CDR3 covers 18 residues. Germline V gene lookup returns CDR1 SGHAT and CDR2 FQDESV (reference sequence). Unmatched junction bases numbered 10, after V lost 2 bases and J lost 1 base. The CDR3 here is CASSLRQGQGSGNTEAFF. The CDR3 nucleotides are TGTGCCAGCAGCTTAAGGCAGGGACAGGGGTCCGGGAACACTGAAGCTTTCTTT.

The sample holds a few counts of this clonotype. J is TRBJ2-2 and V is TRBV6-5; 9 bases are a match to TRBD2. The V and J ends lost 3 bases and 1 base, in that order; junction bases with no gene match: 6. The CDR3 spans 17 residues. Germline values: CDR1 MNHEY, CDR2 SVGAGI. The CDR3 DNA is TGTGCCAGCAGTTATAGGTCGACTAGCGGGAACACCGGGGAGCTGTTTTTT. Encoded protein: CASSYRSTSGNTGELFF.

The rearrangement joins TRBV5-4 to TRBJ2-2; TRBD1 is a possible D gene (5 bases). Germline CDR1 and CDR2: SGHNT and YYREEE (reference sequence). The germline V and J ends were trimmed by 4 bases and 5 bases, with 15 bases remaining between them. The CDR3 extends over 15 amino acids. CDR3 residues: CASSRPQGRTGELFF. The CDR3 bases are TGTGCCAGCAGCCGACCTCAGGGTAGGACCGGGGAGCTGTTTTTT.

This chain joins TRBV4-3 and TRBJ2-1, with TRBD2 matching 10 bases. V lost 1 base to trimming and J lost 7 bases; unmatched junction nucleotides: 7. The CDR3 covers 16 residues. CDR1 and CDR2 from the germline V gene are LGHNA and YSLEER. CDR3 sequence reads: CASSQGAGGPVNEQFF. DNA for the CDR3: TGCGCCAGCAGCCAAGGAGCGGGAGGGCCGGTAAATGAGCAGTTCTTC.

This clonotype was counted between two and nine times. This CDR3 is CASRHGGDEQFF. Here the CDR3 DNA reads TGTGCCAGCAGACACGGGGGCGATGAGCAGTTCTTC. The J gene is TRBJ2-1, the V gene TRBV6-5; D could derive from TRBD1 or TRBD2 (6 bases each). The ends were cut back, 6 bases at V and 8 bases at J, with 11 bases in the middle. This CDR3 is built from 12 residues. Per germline, CDR1 MNHEY and CDR2 SVGAGI.

In this sample, this clonotype turned up many times. This rearrangement joins TRBV29-1 to TRBJ2-2, with 10 bases aligning to TRBD2. The V segment lost 4 bases and the J segment 6 bases; nucleotides outside the gene matches: 14. The CDR3 loop spans 17 amino acids. Germline assignment: CDR1 SQVTM and CDR2 ANQGSEA. DNA for the CDR3: TGCAGCGTTGGGGGTTTGCTAGCGGGAGTTCTTTCCGGGGAGCTGTTTTTT. Amino acids: CSVGGLLAGVLSGELFF.

The CDR3 nucleotides read TGTGCCAGCAGTTTCTACCTAGCGGGAGCAACAGAGACCCAGTACTTC. As protein: CASSFYLAGATETQYF. This chain links TRBV28 with TRBJ2-5; 10 bases map to TRBD2. The V gene end was trimmed by 3 bases and the J gene end by 4 bases; junction bases not matched to a gene: 8. The CDR3 length is 16 residues. Germline-derived CDR1 and CDR2 are MDHEN and SYDVKM.

V gene TRBV29-1 combines with J gene TRBJ2-1; 11 positions agree with TRBD2. The CDR3 runs to 14 residues. Losses at the gene ends were 6 bases for V and 3 bases for J; bases not matched to a gene: 4. Germline CDR1 SQVTM, CDR2 ANQGSEA. The CDR3 DNA reads TGCAGCGTATCGGGACTAGCGGTCTACAATGAGCAGTTCTTC. Translated, it gives CSVSGLAVYNEQFF.

This clonotype was counted at least ten times. The chain joins TRBV5-1 to TRBJ2-2; no definite D call. Trimming took 4 bases from V and 3 from J, leaving 13 bases between them. This CDR3 contains 15 residues. Germline CDR1 and CDR2: SGHRS and YFSETQ. In DNA, the CDR3 is TGCGCCAGCAGCAAAATAGTTTCGTACACCGGGGAGCTGTTTTTT. Encoded protein: CASSKIVSYTGELFF.

There are a few counts of this clonotype. The CDR3 here is CASSLMADQPQHF. Written as DNA, the CDR3 is TGCGCCAGCAGCTTGATGGCAGATCAGCCCCAGCATTTT. The V gene is TRBV5-1, the J gene TRBJ1-5; D call uncertain. The CDR3 sequence is 13 residues long. Looked up from germline, CDR1 is SGHRS and CDR2 is YFSETQ. V was clipped by 1 base and J by 5 bases, with 7 bases between them.

The genes are TRBV6-2 or TRBV6-3 and TRBJ2-1; no definite D call. Germline lookup yields CDR1 MNHEY and CDR2 SVGEGT. The CDR3 is made up of 14 amino acids. Trimming took 3 bases from V and 10 from J, leaving 16 bases between them. The DNA for the CDR3 is TGTGCCAGCAGTTATGGGCACCTGGGCAGCGAGCAGTTCTTC. It encodes CASSYGHLGSEQFF.

V is TRBV20-1 and J is TRBJ2-5; D gene ambiguous. CDR3 length equals 13 residues. CDR1 is DFQATT and CDR2 is SNEGSKA in the germline V gene (reference sequence). The V end was cut by 6 bases, the J end by 0 bases, with 11 bases between. As DNA, the CDR3 is TGCAGTGCCCCACTTACATACCAAGAGACCCAGTACTTC. It translates to CSAPLTYQETQYF.

In its sample, this clonotype was seen a few times. This chain's CDR3 is CASRRIAGEGNEQFF. In nucleotides, the CDR3 is TGTGCCAGCAGGAGAATAGCGGGGGAGGGTAATGAGCAGTTCTTC. The chain employs TRBV6-2 or TRBV6-3 and TRBJ2-1, with 9 bases fitting TRBD2. The CDR3 has 15 residues. Per the germline V gene, CDR1 is MNHEY and CDR2 is SVGEGT. With V trimmed by 6 bases and J by 7 bases, 10 bases remained unmatched.

The chain combines TRBV19 with TRBJ2-2, with 12 bases fitting TRBD2. This CDR3 comprises 18 residues. With V trimmed by 1 base and J by 5 bases, 8 bases remained unmatched. The V gene's germline CDR1 is LNHDA and CDR2 SQIVND (reference sequence). The CDR3 loop reads CASSIVPTSGRVTGELFF. The CDR3 nucleotides are TGTGCCAGTAGTATAGTCCCGACTAGCGGGAGAGTAACCGGGGAGCTGTTTTTT.

The chain joins TRBV5-1 to TRBJ2-1; 7 positions agree with TRBD2. The CDR3 is 17 amino acids. Germline V gene data show CDR1 as SGHRS and CDR2 as YFSETQ. The V segment lost 0 bases and the J segment 3 bases; nucleotides outside the gene matches: 9. CDR3 amino acids: CASSLVLRGSGYNEQFF. The CDR3 DNA follows: TGCGCCAGCAGCTTGGTTCTGCGCGGGAGTGGCTACAATGAGCAGTTCTTC.